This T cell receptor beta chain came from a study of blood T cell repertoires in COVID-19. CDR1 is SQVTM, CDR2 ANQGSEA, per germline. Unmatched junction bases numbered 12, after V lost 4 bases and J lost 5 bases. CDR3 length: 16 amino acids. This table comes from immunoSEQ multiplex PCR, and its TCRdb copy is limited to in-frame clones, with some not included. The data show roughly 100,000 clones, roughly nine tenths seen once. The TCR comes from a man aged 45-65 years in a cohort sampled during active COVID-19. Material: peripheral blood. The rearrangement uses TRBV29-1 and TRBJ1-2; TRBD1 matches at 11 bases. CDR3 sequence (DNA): TGCAGCGTTGGAGGGACAGGGGGGAACACAGGATATGGCTACACCTTC. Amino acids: CSVGGTGGNTGYGYTF.